The 14 T cell receptor beta chains below were found in one sample sequenced in a study of blood T cell repertoires in COVID-19. The method was immunoSEQ multiplex PCR; TCRdb's version includes in-frame clones alone and lacks a portion of them. The table records about 210,000 clones, roughly four fifths of them present only once. Sequenced sample: peripheral blood. Receptor source: a woman between 40 and 50 years old with acute or convalescent COVID-19.

The CDR3 protein is CASSRGFKRGTGELFF. The DNA for the CDR3 is TGTGCCAGCAGCCGCGGATTCAAACGGGGCACCGGGGAGCTGTTTTTT. The chain uses TRBV3-1 (or the pseudogene TRBV3-2) and TRBJ2-2, with D possibly matching TRBD2 (5 bases). CDR1 LGHDT and CDR2 YNNKEL come from the germline V gene (reference sequence). CDR3 size: 16 residues. Trimming left V 4 bases short and J 4 bases short, with 16 bases between.

This clone was seen at least ten times. The V call is TRBV2, the J call TRBJ1-1; 11 bases line up with TRBD1. J gave up 1 base and V 6 bases, and 4 bases lay outside the gene matches. The CDR3 extends over 15 amino acids. Germline V gives CDR1 SNHLY, CDR2 FYNNEI. Here the CDR3 reads CASRTGQGANTEAFF. The CDR3 nucleotides are TGTGCCAGCAGGACCGGACAGGGGGCGAACACTGAAGCTTTCTTT.

The chain links TRBV20-1 to TRBJ1-3, with a tentative D call TRBD1 (6 bases). The ends were cut back, 3 bases at V and 2 bases at J, with 14 bases in the middle. In germline, CDR1 is DFQATT, CDR2 SNEGSKA (reference sequence). CDR3 length: 15 amino acids. The CDR3 here is CSASKTGKAGNTIYF. The CDR3 nucleotides read TGCAGTGCTAGTAAGACAGGAAAAGCTGGAAACACCATATATTTT.

The chain employs TRBV5-1 and TRBJ1-1; 8 bases are a match to TRBD1. With V trimmed by 3 bases and J by 1 base, 5 bases remained unmatched. The CDR3 runs to 15 residues. Per the germline V gene, CDR1 is SGHRS and CDR2 is YFSETQ. Written as DNA, the CDR3 is TGCGCCAGCAGCTCCCGACAGGGGACGAACACTGAAGCTTTCTTT. Protein: CASSSRQGTNTEAFF.

J is TRBJ2-5 and V is TRBV11-2; a weak D match, TRBD1 (6 bases). The CDR3 has 13 residues. CDR1 and CDR2 from the germline V gene are SGHAT and FQNNGV. The V and J ends lost 2 bases and 3 bases respectively, with 7 bases between them. CDR3 loop: CASSLRQEETQYF. The CDR3 DNA reads TGTGCCAGCAGCTTACGACAGGAAGAGACCCAGTACTTC.

The chain recombines TRBV5-1 with TRBJ2-1; maybe TRBD2 (6 bases). V lost 4 bases, J lost 4 bases, and 15 bases lay in between. The CDR3 is 15 residues long. Germline V lookup: CDR1 SGHRS, CDR2 YFSETQ. The DNA of the CDR3 is TGCGCCAGCAGCACGGCGGGAACGGGGTACAATGAGCAGTTCTTC. The encoded protein is CASSTAGTGYNEQFF.

CDR3 DNA: TGCGCCAGCAGTCCAGGGTCGGGGGAGCTGTTTTTT. Its protein is CASSPGSGELFF. The rearrangement joins TRBV10-1 to TRBJ2-2; D might be TRBD1 (5 bases). Germline CDR1 is WNHNN and CDR2 is SYGVQD (reference sequence). The germline V and J ends were trimmed by 5 bases and 8 bases, with 9 bases remaining between them. The CDR3 consists of 12 residues.

This clone was observed once. The chain combines TRBV14 with TRBJ2-1; weak D call: TRBD1 (6 bases). Germline-derived CDR1 and CDR2 are SGHDN and FVKESK. Trimming left V 2 bases short and J 8 bases short, with 19 bases between. The CDR3 contains 16 residues. CDR3 protein: CASSQRTATLSYEQFF. For the CDR3, the DNA is TGTGCCAGCAGCCAAAGGACAGCGACCCTTAGCTATGAGCAGTTCTTC.

The chain recombines TRBV7-3 with TRBJ2-1, with 7 bases fitting TRBD1. V dropped 8 bases and J dropped 5; count of bases not matched to a gene: 6. The CDR3 is 13 amino acids. The germline gives CDR1 SGHTA, CDR2 FQGTGA. CDR3 bases: TGTGCCAGCGCCACAGGGGTAAACAATGAGCAGTTCTTC. It encodes CASATGVNNEQFF.

J is TRBJ2-2 and V is TRBV24-1, with TRBD1 as a possible D gene (5 bases). V was cut by 5 bases and J by 6 bases, with 12 bases left in between. Germline V CDR1 and CDR2: KGHDR, SFDVKD. There are 14 residues in the CDR3. The CDR3 DNA is TGTGCCACCAGTGGTTTAAGGGGCCCCGGGGAGCTGTTTTTT. As protein: CATSGLRGPGELFF.

The V and J genes are TRBV11-2 and TRBJ2-7; 8 nucleotides line up with TRBD1. CDR3 length: 13 residues. Trimming cost V 8 bases and J 6 bases; bases outside gene matches: 9. Germline V gene data show CDR1 as SGHAT and CDR2 as FQNNGV. For the CDR3, the DNA is TGTGCCAGCCGCCGGACAGGGCTTACCGAGCAGTACTTC. Residues: CASRRTGLTEQYF. Looking up the rest from reference TRBV11-2 and TRBJ2-7 gives the full variable domain: EAGVAQSPRYKIIEKRQSVAFWCNPISGHATLYWYQQILGQGPKLLIQFQNNGVVDDSQLPKDRFSAERLKGVDSTLKIQPAKLEDSAVYLCASRRTGLTEQYFGPGTRLTVT.

In this sample, this clone turned up once. V is TRBV6-2 or TRBV6-3 and J is TRBJ2-3, with D unresolved. The V gene lost 4 bases and the J gene lost 2 bases, with 7 bases spanning the gap. This CDR3 spans 13 amino acids. CDR1 and CDR2 (germline): MNHEY, SVGEGT. As DNA, the CDR3 is TGTGCCAGCAGTTTACACTACACAGATACGCAGTATTTT. The encoded protein is CASSLHYTDTQYF.

The rearrangement uses TRBV6-5 and TRBJ1-1, with D hard to call. This CDR3 comprises 12 residues. Deletions cut 8 bases from V and 0 bases from J, with 7 bases between. Germline CDR1 reads MNHEY; CDR2 reads SVGAGI. In DNA, the CDR3 is TGTGCCAGCCGTTCGGTGAACACTGAAGCTTTCTTT. Translating gives CASRSVNTEAFF.

The CDR3 spells CASSDPEIHEQYF. CDR3 sequence (DNA): TGTGCCAGCAGTGACCCAGAAATCCACGAGCAGTACTTC. This chain uses TRBV2 with TRBJ2-7; no firm D call. V was cut by 3 bases and J by 5 bases, with 11 bases left in between. Looked up from germline, CDR1 is SNHLY and CDR2 is FYNNEI. This CDR3 spans 13 amino acids.